The 5 T cell receptor beta chains given below trace back to one sample, sequenced in a study of regulatory T cells in long-lasting Graves disease. Building of the TCR beta libraries involved iRepertoire HTBI primers and Arm-PCR of CDR3 regions. TCRdb reprocessed the multiplex PCR reads via MiXCR and lists one record per CDR3 protein. The data contain 400,000 to 500,000 distinct CDR3 sequences, roughly 21% of them seen just once; the ten biggest clones take up around 15%. Time point described: persistent/refractory GD, antithyroid drugs over 5 years with positive TRAb. The TCR library was made from RNA extracted from PBMCs. The sequenced sample was peripheral blood mononuclear cells (PBMCs), obtained when the disease was refractory, from a patient treated with antithyroid drugs. Receptors originate from a female donor with Graves disease.

The chain uses TRBV7-3 and TRBJ2-2; D not certain. Germline CDR1 and CDR2: SGHTA and FQGTGA. V was shortened by 5 bases and J by 7 bases, with 5 bases between the two germline ends. CDR3 length: 11 residues. CDR3 residues: CASSMGGELFF. CDR3 nucleotide sequence: TGTGCCAGCAGCATGGGCGGGGAGCTGTTTTTT.

This clonotype was seen ten or more times. In DNA, the CDR3 is TGTGCCAGCACTGAGGGAAACTATGGCTACACCTTC. This encodes CASTEGNYGYTF. This rearrangement joins TRBV2 to TRBJ1-2; D remains ambiguous. The CDR3 contains 12 residues. V lost 7 bases to trimming and J lost 2 bases, with 8 bases between them. Germline CDR1 reads SNHLY; CDR2 reads FYNNEI. Combining the CDR3 with reference TRBV2 and TRBJ1-2 gives the whole variable domain EPEVTQTPSHQVTQMGQEVILRCVPISNHLYFYWYRQILGQKVEFLVSFYNNEISEKSEIFDDQFSVERPDGSNFTLKIRSTKLEDSAMYFCASTEGNYGYTFGSGTRLTVV.

V gene TRBV12-3 or TRBV12-4 combines with J gene TRBJ2-1; D possibly matches TRBD1 or TRBD2 (5 bases each). CDR3 length equals 15 residues. V dropped 7 bases and J dropped 3 bases, with 16 bases sitting between them. The DNA for the CDR3 is TGTGCCAGCACCGACCTAGGGACGGGCTACAATGAGCAGTTCTTC. This codes for CASTDLGTGYNEQFF.

The chain employs TRBV28 and TRBJ2-3; no clear D. V dropped 5 bases and J dropped 0 bases, with 9 bases sitting between them. The CDR3 spans 14 residues. Per germline, CDR1 MDHEN and CDR2 SYDVKM. The CDR3 DNA follows: TGTGCCAGCAGTCTCCCGATTAGCACAGATACGCAGTATTTT. Its protein is CASSLPISTDTQYF.

This clonotype was seen a few times. V and J are TRBV28 and TRBJ1-5; no clear D gene. CDR1 and CDR2 (germline): MDHEN, SYDVKM. The CDR3 length is 12 residues. Between the trimmed V and J ends, which lost 6 bases and 9 bases, there was a span of 12 bases. This CDR3 reads CASSLPGMPQHF. The CDR3 DNA reads as TGTGCCAGCAGCCTGCCTGGTATGCCCCAGCATTTT.